Each of the 17 T cell receptor beta chains below was sequenced from the same sample in a study of CD8 T cells in ankylosing spondylitis. Using its own MiXCR run on the 5' RACE reads, TCRdb lists one record per CDR3 protein. The table shows 30,000 to 45,000 distinct CDR3 sequences, with 2.5% to 3.5% occurring only once. The sample consisted of blood, either unsorted or a sorted T cell fraction (not recorded which). These receptors were taken from a male donor with ankylosing spondylitis or in good health (not recorded which).

This clonotype was seen repeatedly, ten times or more. The chain links TRBV9 to TRBJ1-3; no reliable D call. Germline V gives CDR1 SGDLS, CDR2 YYNGEE. V was cut by 0 bases and J by 0 bases, with 13 bases left in between. This CDR3 region has 17 residues. The CDR3 protein is CASSVGGQRVSGNTIYF. Written as DNA, the CDR3 is TGTGCCAGCAGCGTAGGTGGCCAGAGAGTCTCTGGAAACACCATATATTTT.

This clonotype was seen ten or more times. The V gene is TRBV9, the J gene TRBJ2-1, with D tentatively TRBD1 or TRBD2 (7 bases each). Germline CDR1 reads SGDLS; CDR2 reads YYNGEE. The CDR3 runs to 16 residues. Trimming shortened V by 4 bases and J by 2 bases, and 16 bases separated the two germline ends. The CDR3 nucleotides read TGTGCCAGCAGCCCAGACCAGGGGGGGCCCTACAATGAGCAGTTCTTC. Translated, it gives CASSPDQGGPYNEQFF.

The table lists this clonotype with many counts. The CDR3 nucleotides read TGTGCCAGCAGCTCCGGTGGGGGTCAAGTCAATGAGCAGTTCTTC. Translated, it gives CASSSGGGQVNEQFF. The chain joins TRBV9 to TRBJ2-1, with D perhaps TRBD1 or TRBD2 (5 bases each). This CDR3 is built from 15 residues. The germline V gene encodes CDR1 SGDLS and CDR2 YYNGEE. V lost 4 bases and J 6 bases, leaving 17 bases between the germline ends.

Ten or more counts support this clonotype. The rearrangement uses TRBV9 and TRBJ2-1; 12 bases line up with TRBD1. The germline V gene has CDR1 SGDLS and CDR2 YYNGEE. After removal of 3 bases from V and 6 bases from J, the junction contained 7 bases not matched to a gene. This CDR3 has 16 amino acids. The CDR3 DNA reads TGTGCCAGCAGCGGCCGGGACAGGGGGCTCGGCAATGAGCAGTTCTTC. The encoded protein is CASSGRDRGLGNEQFF.

In its sample, this clonotype was seen many times. The chain combines TRBV9 with TRBJ2-5; 7 bases align to TRBD1. Per the germline V gene, CDR1 is SGDLS and CDR2 is YYNGEE. The CDR3 runs to 14 residues. The J segment lost 7 bases and the V segment lost 3 bases, leaving 9 bases of the junction unmatched. This CDR3 is CASSAQGTVGTQYF. The CDR3 region has the DNA TGTGCCAGCAGCGCCCAGGGGACAGTGGGGACCCAGTACTTC.

This clonotype was counted many times. This chain connects TRBV9 to TRBJ1-1; tentative D call: TRBD1 (5 bases). The CDR3 sequence is 11 residues long. Trimming stripped 4 bases from V and 10 bases from J, with 11 bases between. Germline CDR1 reads SGDLS; CDR2 reads YYNGEE. CDR3 nucleotide sequence: TGTGCCAGCAGCAGCAGGGACGGAGCTTTCTTT. Translated: CASSSRDGAFF.

This clonotype was counted at least ten times. CDR3 protein: CASSDWTGVQETQYF. CDR3 bases: TGTGCCAGCAGCGATTGGACAGGGGTACAAGAGACCCAGTACTTC. This sequence joins TRBV9 and TRBJ2-5, with 9 bases fitting TRBD1. This CDR3 region has 15 residues. Germline CDR1 reads SGDLS; CDR2 reads YYNGEE. V was pared by 3 bases and J by 2 bases, with 5 bases of the junction left unmatched.

This clonotype was detected many times. The rearrangement joins TRBV9 to TRBJ2-1, with 7 nucleotides matching TRBD2. The CDR3 length is 16 residues. Germline assignment: CDR1 SGDLS and CDR2 YYNGEE. With V trimmed by 4 bases and J by 10 bases, 17 bases remained unmatched. The CDR3 DNA reads TGTGCCAGCAGCCAATTCGGGGAGGGCCCCCGGGGAGAGCAGTTCTTC. This codes for CASSQFGEGPRGEQFF.

This clonotype showed up many times. The chain joins TRBV9 to TRBJ1-3; D gene unclear. There are 16 residues in the CDR3. V lost 4 bases, J lost 0 bases, and 14 bases lay in between. CDR1 SGDLS and CDR2 YYNGEE come from the germline V gene. This CDR3 is CASSSSLLHSGNTIYF. As DNA, the CDR3 is TGTGCCAGCAGCTCTTCACTTTTACACTCTGGAAACACCATATATTTT.

This clonotype has a count of ten or more. The chain carries TRBV9 and TRBJ2-2; D might be TRBD1 (6 bases). V lost 4 bases to trimming and J lost 5 bases, with 15 bases between them. Germline V lookup: CDR1 SGDLS, CDR2 YYNGEE. The CDR3 covers 15 residues. The CDR3 is CASSSTLGATGELFF. Here the CDR3 DNA reads TGTGCCAGCAGCTCGACGTTGGGGGCGACCGGGGAGCTGTTTTTT.

This clonotype was seen repeatedly, ten times or more. The chain recombines TRBV9 with TRBJ2-3, with D perhaps matching TRBD2 (6 bases). Trimming shortened V by 1 base and J by 4 bases, and 16 bases separated the two germline ends. CDR1 is SGDLS, CDR2 YYNGEE, per germline. This CDR3 region has 16 residues. The CDR3, as DNA: TGTGCCAGCAGCGTACAAACTAGCATCGCCGCAGATACGCAGTATTTT. Protein: CASSVQTSIAADTQYF.

This clonotype showed up many times. The chain combines TRBV9 with TRBJ2-1; TRBD2 agrees at 8 bases. There are 15 residues in the CDR3. Germline V gives CDR1 SGDLS, CDR2 YYNGEE. The trim removed 4 bases at V and 0 bases at J, leaving 3 bases unmatched. CDR3 region: CASSPGGFSYNEQFF. CDR3 nucleotide sequence: TGTGCCAGCAGCCCGGGGGGGTTCTCCTACAATGAGCAGTTCTTC.

Many counts were recorded for this clonotype. The chain couples TRBV9 to TRBJ1-2; weak D call: TRBD1 (6 bases). This CDR3 contains 15 residues. The V gene lost 0 bases and the J gene lost 4 bases, with 13 bases spanning the gap. The germline V gene encodes CDR1 SGDLS and CDR2 YYNGEE. CDR3: CASSVESRGIYGYTF. CDR3 sequence (DNA): TGTGCCAGCAGCGTAGAGTCGAGGGGGATCTATGGCTACACCTTC.

This clonotype has at least ten counts. The chain employs TRBV9 and TRBJ2-5; 9 bases align to TRBD2. The length of the CDR3 is 17 residues. The J segment lost 2 bases and the V segment lost 0 bases, leaving 8 bases of the junction unmatched. Germline V gives CDR1 SGDLS, CDR2 YYNGEE. The CDR3 protein is CASSVATAGGGQETQYF. DNA for the CDR3: TGTGCCAGCAGCGTAGCTACGGCGGGGGGGGGTCAAGAGACCCAGTACTTC.

This clonotype has ten or more counts. The chain has TRBV9 and TRBJ1-6; D remains ambiguous. CDR1 is SGDLS and CDR2 is YYNGEE in the germline V gene. V was trimmed by 0 bases and J by 11 bases, leaving 12 bases between them. This CDR3 spans 14 amino acids. The CDR3 sequence is CASSVGVVQAPLHF. CDR3 DNA sequence: TGTGCCAGCAGCGTAGGGGTCGTCCAGGCACCCCTCCACTTT.

This clonotype was observed many times. V is TRBV9 and J is TRBJ2-5; D ambiguous. Germline V gives CDR1 SGDLS, CDR2 YYNGEE. The CDR3 is 10 amino acids. The ends were cut back, 5 bases at V and 5 bases at J, with 4 bases in the middle. The CDR3 region has the DNA TGTGCCAGCAGGGGTGAGACCCAGTACTTC. It encodes CASRGETQYF.

This clonotype was detected many times. The chain recombines TRBV9 with TRBJ1-2; D might be TRBD1 (6 bases). The CDR3 sequence is 15 residues long. With 3 bases removed from V and 4 bases from J, the gap between germline ends came to 16 bases. Germline V gene sequence: CDR1 SGDLS, CDR2 YYNGEE. CDR3 region: CASSEGEGYGYGYTF. The CDR3 region has the DNA TGTGCCAGCAGCGAGGGGGAGGGGTATGGCTATGGCTACACCTTC.